The text below deals with one T cell receptor (beta chain). The V gene end was trimmed by 0 bases and the J gene end by 6 bases; junction bases not matched to a gene: 3. This CDR3 has 14 residues. CDR1 and CDR2 (germline): SGHRS, YFSETQ. The sample is drawn from a study of sequential checkpoint blockade in melanoma. Treatment: randomized to nivolumab then ipilimumab (arm A) or the reverse (arm B). PBMC sorting kept live CD3+CD8+ cells without CD19 or CD56. The data were produced by immunoSEQ multiplex PCR, yet TCRdb's version contains in-frame clones alone and is incomplete. The sample lists under 45,000 clones; approximately 84% were seen once.

This chain links TRBV5-1 with TRBJ2-7; the match to TRBD2 covers 10 bases. The sample was CD8+ T cells sorted from blood (inferred from file names), taken from a patient given nivolumab and ipilimumab in sequence. This TCR was sampled from a human donor with melanoma. The CDR3 DNA is TGCGCCAGCAGCTTGGTAGCGGGAGGAAGCGAGCAGTACTTC. Translated, it gives CASSLVAGGSEQYF.